This TCR beta chain was recorded in a study of early T cells in non-severe SARS-CoV-2 infection. Overall study results and limits: Clonotype matching in VDJdb favored anti-spike CD8 responses and did not capture private and CD4 specificities.

This clonotype was detected ten times or more. Its specificity is not known. Individually, cDNA molecules had unique molecular identifiers attached to them. TCRdb ran MiXCR on the 5' RACE reads and lists one entry per CDR3 protein. This table holds tens of thousands of distinct CDR3 sequences, approximately 5.3% found once. V lost 5 bases and J 2 bases, leaving 10 bases between the germline ends. From germline, CDR1 is MDHEN and CDR2 SYDVKM. The CDR3 contains 14 residues. The V and J genes are TRBV28 and TRBJ2-1; D gene unclear. The receptor comes from an adult who was a healthcare worker with PCR-confirmed SARS-CoV-2 infection or an uninfected control (not recorded which). Sequencing input: whole blood. CDR3 coding DNA: TGTGCCAGCAGTCCCTGGGCAGCCTACAATGAGCAGTTCTTC. It translates to CASSPWAAYNEQFF.